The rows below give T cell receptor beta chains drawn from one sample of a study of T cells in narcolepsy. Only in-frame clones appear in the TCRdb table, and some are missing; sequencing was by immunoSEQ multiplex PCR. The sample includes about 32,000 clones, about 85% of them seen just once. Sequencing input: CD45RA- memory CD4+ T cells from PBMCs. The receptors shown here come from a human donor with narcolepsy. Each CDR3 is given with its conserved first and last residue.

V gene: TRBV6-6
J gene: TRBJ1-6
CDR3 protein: CASTRGLDNSPLHF

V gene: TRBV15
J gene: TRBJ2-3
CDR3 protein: CATSRDDRGDTQYF

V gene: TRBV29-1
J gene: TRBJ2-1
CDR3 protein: CSVGSSGRGNEQFF

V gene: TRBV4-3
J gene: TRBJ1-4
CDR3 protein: CASSPRDRAQEKLFF

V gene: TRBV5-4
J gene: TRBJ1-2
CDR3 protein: CASSQDRFAGQYYGYTF

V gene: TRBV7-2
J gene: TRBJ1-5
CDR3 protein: CASSQGPSDQPQHF

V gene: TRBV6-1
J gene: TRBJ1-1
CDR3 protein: CASSGIRGSGAFF

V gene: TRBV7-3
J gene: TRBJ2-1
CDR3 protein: CASSAQGPQFF

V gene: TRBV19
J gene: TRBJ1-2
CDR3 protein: CASKAPGVPHGYTF

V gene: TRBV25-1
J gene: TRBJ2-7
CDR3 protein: CASSEIGVQGSPYF

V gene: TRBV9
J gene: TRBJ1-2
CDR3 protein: CASSVVSRSSYSYTF

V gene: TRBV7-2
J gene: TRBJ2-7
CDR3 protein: CASSSRIGQYF

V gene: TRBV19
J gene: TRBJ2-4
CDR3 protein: CASSAAGTGSNIQYF

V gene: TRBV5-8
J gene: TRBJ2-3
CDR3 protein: CASSLRRLATDTQYF

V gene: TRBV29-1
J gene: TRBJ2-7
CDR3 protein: CSVPHRDRLEQYF

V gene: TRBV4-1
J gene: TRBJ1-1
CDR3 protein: CASSQESGPLPEAFF

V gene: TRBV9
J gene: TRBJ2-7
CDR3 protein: CASPTPTGTYEQYF

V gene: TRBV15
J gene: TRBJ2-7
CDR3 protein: CATSKERSSYEQYF

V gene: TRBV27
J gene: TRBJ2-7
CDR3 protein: CASSLEARASGTREQYF